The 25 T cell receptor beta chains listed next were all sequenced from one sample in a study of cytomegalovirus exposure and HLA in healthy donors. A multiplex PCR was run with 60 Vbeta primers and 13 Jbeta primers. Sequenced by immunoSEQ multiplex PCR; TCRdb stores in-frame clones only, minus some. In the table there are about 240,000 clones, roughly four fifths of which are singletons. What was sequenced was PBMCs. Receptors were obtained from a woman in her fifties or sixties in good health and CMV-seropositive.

The CDR3 reads CASSVGEGAGTDTQYF. CDR3 DNA: TGTGCCAGCAGCGTAGGTGAGGGGGCCGGCACAGATACGCAGTATTTT. V gene TRBV9 combines with J gene TRBJ2-3; 7 bases map to TRBD1. The CDR3 covers 16 residues. V shed 0 bases, J shed 1 base, and the junction held 5 bases outside the gene matches. Germline V gives CDR1 SGDLS, CDR2 YYNGEE.

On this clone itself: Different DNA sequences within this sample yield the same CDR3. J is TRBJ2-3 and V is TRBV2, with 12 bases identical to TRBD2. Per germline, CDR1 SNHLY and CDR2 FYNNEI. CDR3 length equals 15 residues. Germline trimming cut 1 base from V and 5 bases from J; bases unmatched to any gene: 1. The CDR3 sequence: CASSEGLAGVDTQYF. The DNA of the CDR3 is TGTGCCAGCAGTGAAGGACTAGCGGGAGTAGATACGCAGTATTTT.

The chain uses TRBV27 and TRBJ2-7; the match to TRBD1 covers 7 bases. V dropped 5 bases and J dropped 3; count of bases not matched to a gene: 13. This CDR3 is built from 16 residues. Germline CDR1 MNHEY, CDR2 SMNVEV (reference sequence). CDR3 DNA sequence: TGTGCCAGCAGTCCCGTATTCGGCAGGGGGATCTACGAGCAGTACTTC. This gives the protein CASSPVFGRGIYEQYF.

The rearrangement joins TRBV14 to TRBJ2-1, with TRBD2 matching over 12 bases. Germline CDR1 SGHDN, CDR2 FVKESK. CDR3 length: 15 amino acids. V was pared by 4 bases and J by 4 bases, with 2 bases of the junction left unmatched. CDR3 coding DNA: TGTGCCAGCAGCCCTGGGACTAGCGGGTACAATGAGCAGTTCTTC. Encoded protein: CASSPGTSGYNEQFF. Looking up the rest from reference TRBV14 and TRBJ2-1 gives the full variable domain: EAGVTQFPSHSVIEKGQTVTLRCDPISGHDNLYWYRRVMGKEIKFLLHFVKESKQDESGMPNNRFLAERTGGTYSTLKVQPAELEDSGVYFCASSPGTSGYNEQFFGPGTRLTVL.

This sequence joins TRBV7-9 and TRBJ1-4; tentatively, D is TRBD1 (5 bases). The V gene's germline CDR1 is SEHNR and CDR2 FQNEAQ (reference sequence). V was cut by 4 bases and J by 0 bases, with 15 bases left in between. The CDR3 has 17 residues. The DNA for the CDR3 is TGTGCCAGCAGCTCGTTGGAGGGGAGCACAACTAATGAAAAACTGTTTTTT. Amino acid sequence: CASSSLEGSTTNEKLFF.

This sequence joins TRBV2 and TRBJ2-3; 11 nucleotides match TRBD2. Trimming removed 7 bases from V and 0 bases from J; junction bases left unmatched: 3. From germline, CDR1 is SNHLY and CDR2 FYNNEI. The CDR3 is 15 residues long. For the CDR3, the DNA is TGTGCCAGCACGGGACTAGCGGTTAGCACAGATACGCAGTATTTT. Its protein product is CASTGLAVSTDTQYF.

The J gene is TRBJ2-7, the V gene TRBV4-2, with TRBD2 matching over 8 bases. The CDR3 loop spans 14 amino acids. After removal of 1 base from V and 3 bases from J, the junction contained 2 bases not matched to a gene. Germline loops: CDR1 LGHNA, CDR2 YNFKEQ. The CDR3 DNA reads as TGTGCCAGCAGCCAAGGGAGCGGGAGCTACGAGCAGTACTTC. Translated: CASSQGSGSYEQYF.

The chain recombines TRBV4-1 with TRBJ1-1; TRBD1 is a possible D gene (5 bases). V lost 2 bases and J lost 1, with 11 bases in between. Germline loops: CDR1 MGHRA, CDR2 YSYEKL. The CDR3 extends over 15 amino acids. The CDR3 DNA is TGCGCCAGCAGCCAACCCGACAGACCGAACACTGAAGCTTTCTTT. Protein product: CASSQPDRPNTEAFF.

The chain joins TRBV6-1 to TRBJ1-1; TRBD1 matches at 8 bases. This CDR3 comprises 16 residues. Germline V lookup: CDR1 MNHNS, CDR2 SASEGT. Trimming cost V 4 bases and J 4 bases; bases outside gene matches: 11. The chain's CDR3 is CASSGYSDRAGTEAFF. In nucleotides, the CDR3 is TGTGCCAGCAGTGGGTACTCGGACAGGGCGGGCACTGAAGCTTTCTTT.

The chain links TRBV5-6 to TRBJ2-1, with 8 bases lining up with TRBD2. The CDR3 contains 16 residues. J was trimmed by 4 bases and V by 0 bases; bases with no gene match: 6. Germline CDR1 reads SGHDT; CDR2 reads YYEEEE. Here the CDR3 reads CASSLAASGHYNEQFF. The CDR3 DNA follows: TGTGCCAGCAGCTTGGCCGCTAGCGGGCATTACAATGAGCAGTTCTTC.

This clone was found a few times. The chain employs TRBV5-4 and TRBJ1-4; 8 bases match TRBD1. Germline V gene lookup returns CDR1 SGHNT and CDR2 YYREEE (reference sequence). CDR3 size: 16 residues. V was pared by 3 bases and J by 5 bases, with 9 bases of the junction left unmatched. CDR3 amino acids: CASSSDGQGLNEKLFF. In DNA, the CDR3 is TGTGCCAGCAGCTCCGATGGACAGGGACTAAATGAAAAACTGTTTTTT. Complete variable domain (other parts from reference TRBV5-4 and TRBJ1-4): ETGVTQSPTHLIKTRGQQVTLRCSSQSGHNTVSWYQQALGQGPQFIFQYYREEENGRGNFPPRFSGLQFPNYSSELNVNALELDDSALYLCASSSDGQGLNEKLFFGSGTQLSVL.

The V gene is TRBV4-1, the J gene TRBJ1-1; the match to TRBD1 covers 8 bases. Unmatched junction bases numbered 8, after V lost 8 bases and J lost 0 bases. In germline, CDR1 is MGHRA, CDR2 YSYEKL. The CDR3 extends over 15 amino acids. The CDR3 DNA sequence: TGCGCCAGCCGGCGACAGGGGCCCATGAACACTGAAGCTTTCTTT. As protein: CASRRQGPMNTEAFF.

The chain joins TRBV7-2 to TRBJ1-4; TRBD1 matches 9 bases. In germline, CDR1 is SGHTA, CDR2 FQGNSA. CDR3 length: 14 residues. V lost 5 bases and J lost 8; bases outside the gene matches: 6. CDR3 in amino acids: CASSLDRGREKLFF. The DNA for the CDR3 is TGTGCCAGCAGCCTTGACAGGGGGAGGGAAAAACTGTTTTTT.

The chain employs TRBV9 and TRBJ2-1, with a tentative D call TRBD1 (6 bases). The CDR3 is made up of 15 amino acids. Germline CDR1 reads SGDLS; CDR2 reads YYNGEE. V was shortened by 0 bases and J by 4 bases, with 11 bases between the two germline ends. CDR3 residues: CASSVAEGVYNEQFF. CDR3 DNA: TGTGCCAGCAGCGTAGCTGAGGGGGTTTACAATGAGCAGTTCTTC.

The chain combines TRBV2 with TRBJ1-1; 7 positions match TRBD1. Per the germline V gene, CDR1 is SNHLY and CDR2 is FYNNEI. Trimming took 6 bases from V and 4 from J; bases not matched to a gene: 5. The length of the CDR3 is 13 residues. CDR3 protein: CASSVTGVTEAFF. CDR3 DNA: TGTGCCAGCAGCGTTACAGGGGTCACTGAAGCTTTCTTT.

The CDR3 DNA reads as TGTGCCAGCAAAGGGGCCATTGAGTTCTATGGCTACACCTTC. It encodes CASKGAIEFYGYTF. The rearrangement uses TRBV6-5 and TRBJ1-2; D perhaps matches TRBD1 (5 bases). The germline V and J ends were trimmed by 7 bases and 4 bases, with 16 bases remaining between them. The CDR3 is 14 residues long. Germline values: CDR1 MNHEY, CDR2 SVGAGI.

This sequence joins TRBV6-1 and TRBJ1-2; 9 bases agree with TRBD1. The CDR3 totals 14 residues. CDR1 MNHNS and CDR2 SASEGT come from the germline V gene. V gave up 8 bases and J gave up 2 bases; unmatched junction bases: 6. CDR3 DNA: TGTGCCAGCTCCATAGGACAGGGGAACTATGGCTACACCTTC. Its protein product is CASSIGQGNYGYTF.

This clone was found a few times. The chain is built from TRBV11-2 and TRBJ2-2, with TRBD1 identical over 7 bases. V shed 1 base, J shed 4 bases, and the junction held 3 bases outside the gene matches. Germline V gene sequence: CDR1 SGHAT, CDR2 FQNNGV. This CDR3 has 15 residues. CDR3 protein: CASSLAQGITGELFF. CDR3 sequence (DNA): TGTGCCAGCAGCTTAGCACAGGGGATCACCGGGGAGCTGTTTTTT.

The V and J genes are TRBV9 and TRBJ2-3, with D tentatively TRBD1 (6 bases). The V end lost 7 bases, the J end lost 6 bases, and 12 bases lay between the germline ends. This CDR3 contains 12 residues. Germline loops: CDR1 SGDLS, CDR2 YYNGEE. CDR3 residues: CASWGHRDTQYF. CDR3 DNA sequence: TGTGCCAGCTGGGGGCACCGGGATACGCAGTATTTT.

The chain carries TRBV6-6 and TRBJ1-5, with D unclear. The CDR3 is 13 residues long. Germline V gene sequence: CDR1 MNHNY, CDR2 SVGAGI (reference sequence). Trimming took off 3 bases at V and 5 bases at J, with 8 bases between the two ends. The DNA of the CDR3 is TGTGCCAGCAGTTATAGTCCGTATCAGCCCCAGCATTTT. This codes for CASSYSPYQPQHF.

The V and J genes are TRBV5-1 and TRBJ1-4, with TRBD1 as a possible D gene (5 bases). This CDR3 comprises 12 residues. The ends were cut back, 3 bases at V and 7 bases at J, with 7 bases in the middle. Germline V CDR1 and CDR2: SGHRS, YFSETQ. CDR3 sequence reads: CASSSQGEKLFF. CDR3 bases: TGCGCCAGCAGCTCTCAGGGTGAAAAACTGTTTTTT.

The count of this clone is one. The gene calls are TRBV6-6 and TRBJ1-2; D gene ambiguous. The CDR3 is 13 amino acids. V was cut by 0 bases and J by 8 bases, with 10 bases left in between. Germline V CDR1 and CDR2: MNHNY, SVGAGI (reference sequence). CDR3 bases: TGTGCCAGCAGTTACTCGACCGGGGAGGGCTACACCTTC. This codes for CASSYSTGEGYTF.

For the CDR3, the DNA is TGCGCCAGCAGCCAAGAAGCGAACTCCTACGAGCAGTACTTC. Translated: CASSQEANSYEQYF. V gene TRBV4-1 combines with J gene TRBJ2-7, with no clear D. Trimming removed 0 bases from V and 0 bases from J, with 6 bases in between. The CDR3 extends over 14 amino acids. Germline V gene lookup returns CDR1 MGHRA and CDR2 YSYEKL.

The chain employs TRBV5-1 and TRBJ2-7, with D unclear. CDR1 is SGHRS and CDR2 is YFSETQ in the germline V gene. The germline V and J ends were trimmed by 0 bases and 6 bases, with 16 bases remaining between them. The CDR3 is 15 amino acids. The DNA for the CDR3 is TGCGCCAGCAGCTTGGAACCCCAGGTTTTATCCGAGCAGTACTTC. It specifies CASSLEPQVLSEQYF.

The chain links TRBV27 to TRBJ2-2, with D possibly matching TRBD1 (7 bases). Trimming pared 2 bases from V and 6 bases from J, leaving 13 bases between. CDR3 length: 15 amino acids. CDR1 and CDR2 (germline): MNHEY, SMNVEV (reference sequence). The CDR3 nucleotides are TGTGCCAGCAGTTTAGGCGACAGGGAGGCCGGGGAGCTGTTTTTT. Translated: CASSLGDREAGELFF.